This passage covers 19 T cell receptor beta chains from one sample sequenced in a study of T cell repertoires in cytomegalovirus infection. One entry per CDR3 protein, called by TCRdb with MiXCR from the reads. The table lists around 120,000 distinct CDR3 sequences, roughly 8.2% of them singletons, with about a tenth in the top ten. The source material was PBMCs. The source is a human donor in good health (CMV status not recorded). Some clones in this sample may be carry-over from other donors' samples.

CDR3 nucleotide sequence: TGTGCCAGCAGGTTCGGGGAATTGAACACTGAAGCTTTCTTT. Its protein product is CASRFGELNTEAFF. The chain recombines TRBV12-3 or TRBV12-4 with TRBJ1-1; D gene unclear. The CDR3 is 14 amino acids. V gave up 6 bases and J gave up 0 bases, with 11 bases separating them.

In its sample, this clonotype was seen many times. The V gene is TRBV7-2, the J gene TRBJ1-3, with D possibly TRBD1 on 5 matching bases. CDR3 size: 15 residues. Trimming cost V 2 bases and J 4 bases, with 12 bases left between them. Germline CDR1 SGHTA, CDR2 FQGNSA. CDR3 residues: CASSLHGAGGNTIYF. CDR3 nucleotides: TGTGCCAGCAGCTTACATGGGGCAGGGGGAAACACCATATATTTT.

This clonotype appeared many times. This chain joins TRBV7-9 and TRBJ2-1; no clear D gene. The CDR3 covers 13 residues. Germline CDR1 reads SEHNR; CDR2 reads FQNEAQ (reference sequence). V lost 5 bases and J lost 8, with 13 bases in between. The CDR3 DNA is TGTGCCAGCAGCCCCCCAGCGTCCTATGAGCAGTTCTTC. Translating gives CASSPPASYEQFF.

This clonotype has only a few counts. The chain carries TRBV12-3 or TRBV12-4 and TRBJ2-2; D remains ambiguous. V gave up 4 bases and J gave up 7 bases, with 7 bases separating them. CDR3 length: 12 amino acids. CDR3 bases: TGTGCCAGCAGTTCCCCGGGCGGGGAGCTGTTTTTT. Translated, it gives CASSSPGGELFF.

This clonotype has at least ten counts. This chain uses TRBV28 with TRBJ1-1; D might be TRBD1 (5 bases). V was trimmed by 8 bases and J by 0 bases, leaving 16 bases between them. CDR3 length: 15 residues. Germline V gene data show CDR1 as MDHEN and CDR2 as SYDVKM. The DNA for the CDR3 is TGTGCCAGCGTTAAGGTGGGGACCGTGAACACTGAAGCTTTCTTT. It yields the protein CASVKVGTVNTEAFF.

In its sample, this clonotype was seen many times. The J gene is TRBJ2-7, the V gene TRBV7-8; D call uncertain. V lost 1 base, J lost 2 bases, and 9 bases lay in between. This CDR3 contains 14 residues. CDR1 is SGHVS and CDR2 is FQNEAQ in the germline V gene. The chain's CDR3 is CASSLEWSAYEQYF. The CDR3 coding sequence is TGTGCCAGCAGCTTAGAGTGGTCCGCCTACGAGCAGTACTTC.

There are a few counts of this clonotype. The chain combines TRBV27 with TRBJ2-7, with no clear D. V was trimmed by 2 bases and J by 0 bases, leaving 17 bases between them. Germline-derived CDR1 and CDR2 are MNHEY and SMNVEV (reference sequence). The CDR3 length is 17 residues. The CDR3 spells CASSLLDGRSSSYEQYF. DNA of the CDR3: TGTGCCAGCAGTTTACTAGACGGCCGGAGCTCCTCCTACGAGCAGTACTTC.

This clonotype occurred many times. The chain uses TRBV28 and TRBJ2-2; the match to TRBD2 covers 8 bases. This CDR3 has 17 residues. Germline V gives CDR1 MDHEN, CDR2 SYDVKM. With 2 bases clipped from V and 0 bases from J, the junction kept 5 bases outside the gene matches. CDR3 residues: CASSLTTGGANTGELFF. In DNA, the CDR3 is TGTGCCAGCAGTTTAACAACCGGGGGGGCGAACACCGGGGAGCTGTTTTTT.

This clonotype was picked up many times. V usage is TRBV6-5 and J usage is TRBJ1-1; 9 bases fit TRBD1. J lost 10 bases, V lost 5 bases, and 8 bases had no gene match. The V gene's germline CDR1 is MNHEY and CDR2 SVGAGI. The CDR3 is 13 amino acids. The CDR3 DNA reads as TGTGCCAGCAGTCGGGGACAGGGACATTCAGCTTTCTTT. Translation: CASSRGQGHSAFF.

The V and J genes are TRBV5-4 and TRBJ1-6, with D possibly matching TRBD1 (6 bases). Looked up from germline, CDR1 is SGHNT and CDR2 is YYREEE (reference sequence). The CDR3 is 15 amino acids. With 4 bases removed from V and 10 bases from J, the gap between germline ends came to 18 bases. CDR3 loop: CASSPGQYLTSPLHF. Here the CDR3 DNA reads TGTGCCAGCAGCCCAGGACAGTATTTGACCTCACCCCTCCACTTT.

CDR3 nucleotides: TGTGCCAGCAGTCGACCCGATGTGAACACTGAAGCTTTCTTT. It yields the protein CASSRPDVNTEAFF. The chain has TRBV5-4 and TRBJ1-1, with D unclear. Deletions cut 5 bases from V and 0 bases from J, with 11 bases between. CDR3 size: 14 residues. Germline V gives CDR1 SGHNT, CDR2 YYREEE (reference sequence).

This clonotype was seen at least ten times. V gene TRBV5-8 combines with J gene TRBJ1-2; 7 nucleotides agree with TRBD1. There are 14 residues in the CDR3. The J segment lost 2 bases and the V segment lost 4 bases, leaving 5 bases of the junction unmatched. Looked up from germline, CDR1 is SGHTS and CDR2 is YDEGEE. Here the CDR3 DNA reads TGTGCCAGCAGCCGGGGACAGCTAAACTATGGCTACACCTTC. This sequence encodes CASSRGQLNYGYTF.

The rearrangement links TRBV19 to TRBJ1-1, with 9 nucleotides matching TRBD1. Germline V gene lookup returns CDR1 LNHDA and CDR2 SQIVND (reference sequence). The CDR3 length is 14 residues. The V gene end was trimmed by 7 bases and the J gene end by 6 bases; junction bases not matched to a gene: 9. DNA of the CDR3: TGTGCCAGTACTCTGACAGGGGGAGGGCCTGAAGCTTTCTTT. Translated: CASTLTGGGPEAFF.

The chain couples TRBV28 to TRBJ2-7; D is perhaps TRBD1 (6 bases). This CDR3 has 12 amino acids. V lost 5 bases to trimming and J lost 6 bases, with 11 bases between them. Per the germline V gene, CDR1 is MDHEN and CDR2 is SYDVKM. The CDR3: CASSPPTGEQYF. CDR3 coding DNA: TGTGCCAGCAGTCCACCGACAGGCGAGCAGTACTTC.

In this sample, this clonotype turned up many times. The J gene is TRBJ2-3, the V gene TRBV7-3; 9 bases fit TRBD1. CDR1 SGHTA and CDR2 FQGTGA come from the germline V gene. Germline trimming cut 5 bases from V and 4 bases from J; bases unmatched to any gene: 4. There are 14 residues in the CDR3. CDR3 sequence: CASSRDRAADTQYF. The DNA of the CDR3 is TGTGCCAGCAGCCGGGACAGGGCGGCAGATACGCAGTATTTT.

This clonotype has ten or more counts. The chain carries TRBV5-4 and TRBJ2-4; 7 bases are shared with TRBD1. The CDR3 is made up of 13 amino acids. Germline trimming cut 2 bases from V and 5 bases from J; bases unmatched to any gene: 1. CDR1 and CDR2 (germline): SGHNT, YYREEE (reference sequence). The CDR3: CASSFQGENIQYF. CDR3 sequence (DNA): TGTGCCAGCAGCTTCCAGGGGGAAAACATTCAGTACTTC. Full variable domain (rest looked up from reference TRBV5-4 and TRBJ2-4): ETGVTQSPTHLIKTRGQQVTLRCSSQSGHNTVSWYQQALGQGPQFIFQYYREEENGRGNFPPRFSGLQFPNYSSELNVNALELDDSALYLCASSFQGENIQYFGAGTRLSVL.

For this clonotype: This may be a read error, as it is one base from a much larger clone. The V call is TRBV19, the J call TRBJ2-2; TRBD2 matches 13 bases. The germline V gene has CDR1 LNHDA and CDR2 SQIVND (reference sequence). This CDR3 region has 18 residues. CDR3 nucleotides: TGTGCCAGTAGTATAGGTGGGACTAGCGGGGCGAACATCGGGGAGCTGTTTTTT. It encodes CASSIGGTSGANIGELFF.

In its sample, this clonotype was seen many times. CDR3 residues: CASSSSGELFF. The CDR3 DNA follows: TGTGCCAGCAGTTCCAGCGGGGAGCTGTTTTTT. J is TRBJ2-2 and V is TRBV12-3 or TRBV12-4; D remains unclear. V was clipped by 4 bases and J by 7 bases, with 4 bases between them. The CDR3 covers 11 residues.

This clonotype has at least ten counts. The gene calls are TRBV11-1 and TRBJ1-1; TRBD1 agrees at 7 bases. Unmatched junction bases numbered 8, after V lost 4 bases and J lost 0 bases. This CDR3 has 16 residues. CDR1 is SGHAT, CDR2 FQDESV, per germline (reference sequence). CDR3 DNA sequence: TGTGCCAGCAGCTCCCTCGCCGGGACAGTGAACACTGAAGCTTTCTTT. Translated, it gives CASSSLAGTVNTEAFF.